The rows below give T cell receptor beta chains drawn from one sample of a study of blood T cell repertoires in COVID-19. Measured with immunoSEQ multiplex PCR; TCRdb has only the in-frame clones, and not every one. The profile shows under 300,000 clones, around 90% of them singletons. The sequencing input was peripheral blood. All receptors come from a woman aged 70-85 years with active or convalescent COVID-19. Both conserved end residues are part of each CDR3. The D gene is left open where the match is weak. For some rows the clone size is stated as once, few or many, or as a class when expanded; others skip it.

j_call: TRBJ2-3; d_call: -; v_call: TRBV29-1; clone_size: -; cdr3_nt: TGCAGCGCCCTCTCGGGGGGCGGCACAGATACGCAGTATTTT; cdr3_aa: CSALSGGGTDTQYF
j_call: TRBJ2-6; d_call: TRBD1; v_call: TRBV5-1; clone_size: -; cdr3_nt: TGCGCCAGCAGCCGATCGCTTGGTCGGGACAGGGAGAATCGGCTCAGATCTGGGGCCAACGTCCTGACTTTC; cdr3_aa: CASSRSLGRDRENRLRSGANVLTF
j_call: TRBJ2-7; d_call: -; v_call: TRBV29-1; clone_size: -; cdr3_nt: TGCAGCGTTGTAGGCCGTTTTGCAGGAGTAGGCGGGGAGCAGTACTTC; cdr3_aa: CSVVGRFAGVGGEQYF
j_call: TRBJ1-6; d_call: -; v_call: TRBV5-6; clone_size: -; cdr3_nt: TGTGCCAGCAGTCAGGGGTTGGGGAATTCACCCCTCCACTTT; cdr3_aa: CASSQGLGNSPLHF
j_call: TRBJ1-6; d_call: TRBD1; v_call: TRBV11-2; clone_size: -; cdr3_nt: TGTGCCAGCAGCTTAGACGGGACAGGGAGTTCACCCCTCCACTTT; cdr3_aa: CASSLDGTGSSPLHF
j_call: TRBJ2-7; d_call: -; v_call: TRBV2; clone_size: -; cdr3_nt: TGTGCCAGCATTTTAGGAGGGGAGCAGTACTTC; cdr3_aa: CASILGGEQYF
j_call: TRBJ1-2; d_call: TRBD1; v_call: TRBV18; clone_size: -; cdr3_nt: TGTGCCAGCTCACCGACAGGGAGCCACTATGGCTACACCTTC; cdr3_aa: CASSPTGSHYGYTF
j_call: TRBJ2-5; d_call: TRBD2; v_call: TRBV6-2/TRBV6-3; clone_size: -; cdr3_nt: TGTGCCAGCAGTTATGGGCTTACTAGCGGTGCTCAAGAGACCCAGTACTTC; cdr3_aa: CASSYGLTSGAQETQYF
j_call: TRBJ2-1; d_call: -; v_call: TRBV6-6; clone_size: -; cdr3_nt: TGTGCCAGCAGTTACGGGGCGCGTCAAAACGGGAATGAGCAGTTCTTC; cdr3_aa: CASSYGARQNGNEQFF
j_call: TRBJ1-2; d_call: -; v_call: TRBV7-8; clone_size: -; cdr3_nt: TGTGCCAGCAGCCCGGGGTCAGGGACTCTTGGCTACACCTTC; cdr3_aa: CASSPGSGTLGYTF
j_call: TRBJ1-2; d_call: -; v_call: TRBV19; clone_size: once; cdr3_nt: TGTGCCAGTAGTATTCTTGGTGCGGATTATGGCTACACCTTC; cdr3_aa: CASSILGADYGYTF
j_call: TRBJ1-1; d_call: -; v_call: TRBV5-1; clone_size: -; cdr3_nt: TGCGCCAGCAGCTTGGTTCTGGGGGCCGACACTGAAGCTTTCTTT; cdr3_aa: CASSLVLGADTEAFF
j_call: TRBJ1-4; d_call: TRBD1; v_call: TRBV9; clone_size: few; cdr3_nt: TGTGCCAGCAGCAGAGCCGGGACAGAGTACGAAAAACTGTTTTTT; cdr3_aa: CASSRAGTEYEKLFF
j_call: TRBJ2-1; d_call: -; v_call: TRBV24-1; clone_size: -; cdr3_nt: TGTGCCACCAGTGAAAGCACCGGGACTTCCTACAATGAGCAGTTCTTC; cdr3_aa: CATSESTGTSYNEQFF
j_call: TRBJ2-1; d_call: TRBD2; v_call: TRBV6-5; clone_size: -; cdr3_nt: TGTGCCAGCAGTTCTCTCGGGGGGGCCTTTGAGCAGTTCTTC; cdr3_aa: CASSSLGGAFEQFF
j_call: TRBJ2-7; d_call: -; v_call: TRBV10-2; clone_size: -; cdr3_nt: TGCGCCAGCAGTGAGGCGCCCCCCTACGAGCAGTACTTC; cdr3_aa: CASSEAPPYEQYF
j_call: TRBJ2-5; d_call: -; v_call: TRBV9; clone_size: -; cdr3_nt: TGTGCCAGCAGCGTAGCGGGGGTCCGGGAGACCCAGTACTTC; cdr3_aa: CASSVAGVRETQYF
j_call: TRBJ2-5; d_call: TRBD1; v_call: TRBV11-3; clone_size: -; cdr3_nt: TGTGCCAGCAGCTTAGCTGGCAGGGGGAAAACGGAGACCCAGTACTTC; cdr3_aa: CASSLAGRGKTETQYF
j_call: TRBJ1-1; d_call: -; v_call: TRBV7-6; clone_size: once; cdr3_nt: TGTGCCAGCAGCCCGGAATGGCGGGGGCGGAACACTGAAGCTTTCTTT; cdr3_aa: CASSPEWRGRNTEAFF
j_call: TRBJ2-5; d_call: TRBD2; v_call: TRBV5-8; clone_size: -; cdr3_nt: TGTGCCAGCAGACTTCCGACTAGCAGGGAGACCCAGTACTTC; cdr3_aa: CASRLPTSRETQYF
j_call: TRBJ2-2; d_call: -; v_call: TRBV15; clone_size: -; cdr3_nt: TGTGCCACCAGCCTCCCCTCCCTAGCCGGGGAGCTGTTTTTT; cdr3_aa: CATSLPSLAGELFF
j_call: TRBJ2-3; d_call: TRBD1; v_call: TRBV7-2; clone_size: once; cdr3_nt: TGTGCCAGCAGCCAACAGGGGCCTAGCACAGATACGCAGTATTTT; cdr3_aa: CASSQQGPSTDTQYF
j_call: TRBJ2-2; d_call: TRBD2; v_call: TRBV3-1/TRBV3-2; clone_size: once; cdr3_nt: TGTGCCAGCAGCTTCCGACTAGCGGGGGTTTTCGGGGAGCTGTTTTTT; cdr3_aa: CASSFRLAGVFGELFF
j_call: TRBJ1-4; d_call: -; v_call: TRBV1; clone_size: few; cdr3_nt: TGCACCAGCAGCCGAAAGGAGGCGGTGCTGAATGAAAAACTGTTTTTT; cdr3_aa: CTSSRKEAVLNEKLFF
j_call: TRBJ1-1; d_call: -; v_call: TRBV9; clone_size: -; cdr3_nt: TGTGCCAGCAGCGCGTTAACAGGCCGAATGAACACTGAAGCTTTCTTT; cdr3_aa: CASSALTGRMNTEAFF
j_call: TRBJ1-3; d_call: -; v_call: TRBV7-2; clone_size: -; cdr3_nt: TGTGCCAGCAGCTCCGACAGCTCTGGAAACACCATATATTTT; cdr3_aa: CASSSDSSGNTIYF
j_call: TRBJ1-5; d_call: TRBD1; v_call: TRBV6-5; clone_size: -; cdr3_nt: TGTGCCAGCAGCCGGGACAGGGATAATCAGCCCCAGCATTTT; cdr3_aa: CASSRDRDNQPQHF
j_call: TRBJ2-5; d_call: -; v_call: TRBV15; clone_size: -; cdr3_nt: TGTGCCACCAGCAGAGGACTAGAGAACCAGTACTTC; cdr3_aa: CATSRGLENQYF
j_call: TRBJ2-7; d_call: -; v_call: TRBV27; clone_size: -; cdr3_nt: TGTGCCAGCGGGCGCGGCTTTCAGGGAAATGGGCAGTACTTC; cdr3_aa: CASGRGFQGNGQYF
j_call: TRBJ1-6; d_call: -; v_call: TRBV6-2/TRBV6-3; clone_size: -; cdr3_nt: TGTGCCAGCAGTTACTTAAAAAATTCACCCCTCCACTTT; cdr3_aa: CASSYLKNSPLHF
j_call: TRBJ1-6; d_call: -; v_call: TRBV7-2; clone_size: once; cdr3_nt: TGTGCCAGCAGCCCGGCCACCGGGAATTCACCCCTCCACTTT; cdr3_aa: CASSPATGNSPLHF
j_call: TRBJ1-2; d_call: -; v_call: TRBV4-3; clone_size: -; cdr3_nt: TGCGCCAGCAGCCCTAAATCCGCGGGCCGGGCGGTCTATGGCTACACCTTC; cdr3_aa: CASSPKSAGRAVYGYTF
j_call: TRBJ2-2; d_call: TRBD2; v_call: TRBV12-5; clone_size: -; cdr3_nt: TGTGCTAGTGGTTTGGTACGGGGGGAAGTCACCGGGGAGCTGTTTTTT; cdr3_aa: CASGLVRGEVTGELFF
j_call: TRBJ1-1; d_call: -; v_call: TRBV12-3/TRBV12-4; clone_size: -; cdr3_nt: TGTGCCAGCAAACTATCGACAGCCCCTGAAGCTTTCTTT; cdr3_aa: CASKLSTAPEAFF
j_call: TRBJ2-3; d_call: TRBD2; v_call: TRBV12-5; clone_size: -; cdr3_nt: TGTGCTAGTGGGGAAAGCGGGGGCCCGGCAGATACGCAGTATTTT; cdr3_aa: CASGESGGPADTQYF
j_call: TRBJ2-4; d_call: -; v_call: TRBV24-1; clone_size: -; cdr3_nt: TGTGCCACCAGTGACTCCGGGACACCAGCCAAAAACATTCAGTACTTC; cdr3_aa: CATSDSGTPAKNIQYF
j_call: TRBJ1-5; d_call: -; v_call: TRBV7-2; clone_size: -; cdr3_nt: TGTGCCAGTGGGCAGTACAATCAGCCCCAGCATTTT; cdr3_aa: CASGQYNQPQHF
j_call: TRBJ1-3; d_call: -; v_call: TRBV19; clone_size: -; cdr3_nt: TGTGCCAGTTCCTCCCAGGGCAACTCTGGAAACACCATATATTTT; cdr3_aa: CASSSQGNSGNTIYF
j_call: TRBJ2-7; d_call: -; v_call: TRBV7-9; clone_size: -; cdr3_nt: TGTGCCAGCAGCTTATTTGGGCAGTCACTGGCCTACGAGCAGTACTTC; cdr3_aa: CASSLFGQSLAYEQYF
j_call: TRBJ2-5; d_call: TRBD2; v_call: TRBV7-2; clone_size: -; cdr3_nt: TGTGCCAGCAGCCCCGGTGGGCTAGCGGAAGAGACCCAGTACTTC; cdr3_aa: CASSPGGLAEETQYF
j_call: TRBJ1-5; d_call: TRBD1; v_call: TRBV2; clone_size: -; cdr3_nt: TGTGCCAGTACGGGACAGGGGAATCAGCCCCAGCATTTT; cdr3_aa: CASTGQGNQPQHF
j_call: TRBJ2-3; d_call: -; v_call: TRBV29-1; clone_size: -; cdr3_nt: TGCAGCGCAGACAGTAACACAGATACGCAGTATTTT; cdr3_aa: CSADSNTDTQYF
j_call: TRBJ2-3; d_call: TRBD2; v_call: TRBV6-4; clone_size: -; cdr3_nt: TGTGCCAGCAGTGACTTCGCGGGGGAAAGCACAGATACGCAGTATTTT; cdr3_aa: CASSDFAGESTDTQYF
j_call: TRBJ2-1; d_call: -; v_call: TRBV6-6; clone_size: once; cdr3_nt: TGTGCCAGCACTCGCGTCGTAATGCAGGGGTCCGTTGAGCAGTTCTTC; cdr3_aa: CASTRVVMQGSVEQFF